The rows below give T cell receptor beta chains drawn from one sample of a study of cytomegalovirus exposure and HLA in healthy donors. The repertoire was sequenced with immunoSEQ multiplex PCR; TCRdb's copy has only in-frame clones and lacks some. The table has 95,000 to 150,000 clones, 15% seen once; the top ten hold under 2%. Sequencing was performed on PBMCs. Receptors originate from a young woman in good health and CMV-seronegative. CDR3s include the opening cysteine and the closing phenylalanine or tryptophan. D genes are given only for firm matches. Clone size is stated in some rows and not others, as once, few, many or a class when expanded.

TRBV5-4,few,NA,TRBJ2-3,CASSLVRGTSTDTQYF,TGTGCCAGCAGCTTGGTCCGGGGGACTAGCACAGATACGCAGTATTTT
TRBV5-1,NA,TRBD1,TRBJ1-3,CASSPDRGSRNTIYF,TGCGCCAGCAGTCCTGACAGGGGGTCTAGAAACACCATATATTTT
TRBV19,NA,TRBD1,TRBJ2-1,CASSIAGQAPWDEQFF,TGTGCCAGTAGTATAGCCGGACAGGCGCCTTGGGATGAGCAGTTCTTC
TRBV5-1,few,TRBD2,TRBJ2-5,CASTGLAGGQETQYF,TGCGCCAGCACCGGACTAGCGGGAGGGCAAGAGACCCAGTACTTC
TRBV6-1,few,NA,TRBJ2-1,CASSFFLGEQFF,TGTGCCAGCAGCTTCTTTCTAGGTGAGCAGTTCTTC
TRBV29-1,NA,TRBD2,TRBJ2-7,CSVAVASGRAGDEQYF,TGCAGCGTTGCGGTGGCTAGCGGGAGGGCAGGGGACGAGCAGTACTTC
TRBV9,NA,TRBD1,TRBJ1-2,CASSPGQYGYTF,TGTGCCAGCAGCCCGGGACAGTATGGCTACACCTTC
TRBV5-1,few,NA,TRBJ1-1,CASSVGGSRGQDAEAFF,TGCGCCAGCAGCGTGGGGGGGAGCCGGGGACAAGACGCTGAAGCTTTCTTT
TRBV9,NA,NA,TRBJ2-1,CASSVGLGAAYNEQFF,TGTGCCAGCAGCGTAGGCTTGGGGGCAGCCTACAATGAGCAGTTCTTC
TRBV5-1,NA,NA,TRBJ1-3,CASSLGSSGNTIYF,TGCGCCAGCAGCTTGGGTAGCTCTGGAAACACCATATATTTT
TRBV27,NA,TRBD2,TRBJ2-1,CASSREVWANEQFF,TGTGCCAGCAGCCGGGAGGTTTGGGCAAATGAGCAGTTCTTC
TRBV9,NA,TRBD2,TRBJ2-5,CASSADGTTQETQYF,TGTGCCAGCAGCGCCGACGGGACTACCCAAGAGACCCAGTACTTC
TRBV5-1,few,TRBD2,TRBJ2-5,CASSLVGLAGAQETQYF,TGCGCCAGCAGCTTGGTTGGGCTAGCGGGGGCCCAAGAGACCCAGTACTTC
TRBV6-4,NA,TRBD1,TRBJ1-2,CASRQPGQGIGIYGYTF,TGTGCCAGCAGGCAGCCGGGACAGGGAATAGGGATTTATGGCTACACCTTC
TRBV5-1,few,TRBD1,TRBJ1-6,CASSTGQGRANSPLHF,TGCGCCAGCAGCACCGGACAGGGGAGAGCTAATTCACCCCTCCACTTT
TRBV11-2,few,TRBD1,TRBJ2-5,CASSFTIDRVGETQYF,TGTGCCAGCAGCTTTACCATCGACAGGGTCGGGGAGACCCAGTACTTC
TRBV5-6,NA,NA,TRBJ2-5,CASSQGQLQETQYF,TGTGCCAGCAGCCAGGGACAACTCCAAGAGACCCAGTACTTC
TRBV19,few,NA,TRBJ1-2,CASSMGTSRVGYTF,TGTGCCAGTAGTATGGGGACAAGCAGAGTTGGCTACACCTTC
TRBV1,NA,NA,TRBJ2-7,CTSSRPEGAASYEQYF,TGCACCAGCAGCCGCCCGGAAGGGGCCGCCTCCTACGAGCAGTACTTC
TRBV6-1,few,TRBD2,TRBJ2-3,CATRNGLAGTDTQYF,TGTGCCACCAGGAATGGACTAGCAGGCACAGATACGCAGTATTTT
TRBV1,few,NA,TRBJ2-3,CTSSQRRSGVTDTQYF,TGCACCAGCAGCCAAAGAAGGTCCGGGGTCACAGATACGCAGTATTTT
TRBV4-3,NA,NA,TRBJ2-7,CASSQEGRIYEQYF,TGCGCCAGCAGCCAAGAGGGCCGGATTTACGAGCAGTACTTC
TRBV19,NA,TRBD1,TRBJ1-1,CASSFGTGTEAFF,TGTGCCAGTAGTTTTGGGACAGGCACTGAAGCTTTCTTT
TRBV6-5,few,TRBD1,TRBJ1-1,CASSPVDRESTEAFF,TGTGCCAGCAGTCCGGTGGACAGGGAGTCCACTGAAGCTTTCTTT
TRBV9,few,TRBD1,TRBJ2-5,CASSGGTGALETQYF,TGTGCCAGCAGCGGAGGGACAGGGGCTCTGGAGACCCAGTACTTC
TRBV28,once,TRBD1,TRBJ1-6,CASSWNTGDNSPLHF,TGTGCCAGCAGTTGGAATACAGGGGATAATTCACCCCTCCACTTT
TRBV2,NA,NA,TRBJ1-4,CASSDRDSNEKLFF,TGTGCCAGCAGTGACAGGGACTCTAATGAAAAACTGTTTTTT
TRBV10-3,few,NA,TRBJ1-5,CAISDGITDRRDQPQHF,TGTGCCATCAGTGATGGGATAACAGACAGGCGGGATCAGCCCCAGCATTTT
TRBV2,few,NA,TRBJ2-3,CASSEEGGGIADTQYF,TGTGCCAGCAGTGAAGAAGGGGGAGGGATCGCAGATACGCAGTATTTT
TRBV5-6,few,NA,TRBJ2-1,CASSYRENEQFF,TGTGCCAGCAGCTACAGGGAGAATGAGCAGTTCTTC
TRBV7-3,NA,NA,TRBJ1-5,CASSLKWVATHTRGSNQPQHF,TGTGCCAGCAGCTTAAAATGGGTGGCAACACATACGCGGGGCAGCAATCAGCCCCAGCATTTT
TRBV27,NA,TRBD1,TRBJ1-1,CASSPGQDQYTEAFF,TGTGCCAGCAGTCCCGGACAGGACCAGTACACTGAAGCTTTCTTT
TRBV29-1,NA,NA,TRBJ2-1,CSVEKPILDEQFF,TGCAGCGTTGAAAAGCCCATTTTGGATGAGCAGTTCTTC
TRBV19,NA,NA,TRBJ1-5,CASSIAGKRNQPQHF,TGTGCCAGTAGTATAGCGGGAAAGCGCAATCAGCCCCAGCATTTT
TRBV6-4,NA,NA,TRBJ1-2,CASTEGDDYGYTF,TGTGCCAGCACGGAGGGTGACGACTATGGCTACACCTTC
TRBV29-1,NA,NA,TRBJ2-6,CSVALSGANVLTF,TGCAGCGTTGCCCTCTCTGGGGCCAACGTCCTGACTTTC
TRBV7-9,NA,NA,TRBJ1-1,CASSSAHSGAGTEAFF,TGTGCCAGCAGCTCGGCCCACTCAGGGGCAGGGACTGAAGCTTTCTTT
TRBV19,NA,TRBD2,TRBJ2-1,CASSLTSGPNNEQFF,TGTGCCAGTAGCCTCACTAGCGGGCCGAACAATGAGCAGTTCTTC
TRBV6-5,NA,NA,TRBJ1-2,CASSPDTYGYTF,TGTGCCAGCAGCCCTGACACCTATGGCTACACCTTC
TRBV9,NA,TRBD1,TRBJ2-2,CASSSTGGVTGELFF,TGTGCCAGCAGCTCGACAGGGGGGGTGACCGGGGAGCTGTTTTTT
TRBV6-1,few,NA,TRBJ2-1,CASRQVDEQFF,TGTGCCAGCAGACAGGTGGATGAGCAGTTCTTC
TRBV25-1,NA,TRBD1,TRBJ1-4,CASRQTGEGEKLFF,TGTGCCAGCAGGCAGACAGGGGAGGGTGAAAAACTGTTTTTT
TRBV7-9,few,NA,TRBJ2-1,CASSLPRTEHNEQFF,TGTGCCAGCAGCTTACCGAGGACAGAACACAATGAGCAGTTCTTC
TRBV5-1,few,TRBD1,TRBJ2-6,CASSFEGQGTGANVLTF,TGCGCCAGCAGCTTTGAGGGACAGGGAACTGGGGCCAACGTCCTGACTTTC
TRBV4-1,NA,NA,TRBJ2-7,CASSPGGRRGAYEQYF,TGCGCCAGCAGCCCAGGGGGACGGCGGGGGGCCTACGAGCAGTACTTC